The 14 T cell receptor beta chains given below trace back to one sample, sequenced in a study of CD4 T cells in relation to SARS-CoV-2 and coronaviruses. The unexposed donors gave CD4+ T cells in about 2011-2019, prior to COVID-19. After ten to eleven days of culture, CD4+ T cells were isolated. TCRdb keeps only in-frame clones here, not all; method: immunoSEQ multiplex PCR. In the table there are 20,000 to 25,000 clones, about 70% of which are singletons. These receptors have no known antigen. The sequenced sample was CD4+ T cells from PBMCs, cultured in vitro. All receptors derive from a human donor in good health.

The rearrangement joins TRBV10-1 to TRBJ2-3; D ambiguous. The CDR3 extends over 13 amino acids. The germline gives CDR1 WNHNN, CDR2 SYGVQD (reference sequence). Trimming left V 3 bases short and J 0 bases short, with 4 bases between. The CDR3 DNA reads TGCGCCAGCAGTGACAGTAGCACAGATACGCAGTATTTT. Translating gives CASSDSSTDTQYF.

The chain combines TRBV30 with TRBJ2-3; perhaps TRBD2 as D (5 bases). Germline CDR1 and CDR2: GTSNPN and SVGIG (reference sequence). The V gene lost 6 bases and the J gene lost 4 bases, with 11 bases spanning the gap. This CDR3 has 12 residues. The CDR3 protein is CACSVDADTQYF. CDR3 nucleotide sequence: TGTGCCTGTAGCGTTGACGCAGATACGCAGTATTTT.

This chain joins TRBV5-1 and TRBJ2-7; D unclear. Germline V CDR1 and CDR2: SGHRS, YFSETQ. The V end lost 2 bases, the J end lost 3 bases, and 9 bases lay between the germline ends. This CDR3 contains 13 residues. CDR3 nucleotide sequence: TGCGCCAGCAGCTTTGATTCTCTCTACGAGCAGTACTTC. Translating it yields CASSFDSLYEQYF. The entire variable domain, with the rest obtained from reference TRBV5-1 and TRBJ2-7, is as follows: KAGVTQTPRYLIKTRGQQVTLSCSPISGHRSVSWYQQTPGQGLQFLFEYFSETQRNKGNFPGRFSGRQFSNSRSEMNVSTLELGDSALYLCASSFDSLYEQYFGPGTRLTVT.

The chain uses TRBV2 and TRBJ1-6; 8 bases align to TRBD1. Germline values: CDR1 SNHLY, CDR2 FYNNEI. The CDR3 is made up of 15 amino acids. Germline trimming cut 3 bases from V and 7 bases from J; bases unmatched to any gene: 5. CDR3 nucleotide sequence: TGTGCCAGCAGTGATCAGGGGGCTACGAATTCACCCCTCCACTTT. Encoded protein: CASSDQGATNSPLHF.

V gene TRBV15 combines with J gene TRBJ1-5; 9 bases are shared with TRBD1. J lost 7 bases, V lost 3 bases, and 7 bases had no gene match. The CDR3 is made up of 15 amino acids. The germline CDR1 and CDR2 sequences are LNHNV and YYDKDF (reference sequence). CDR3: CATSRDGTGQQPQHF. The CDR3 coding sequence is TGTGCCACCAGCAGGGATGGGACAGGGCAACAGCCCCAGCATTTT.

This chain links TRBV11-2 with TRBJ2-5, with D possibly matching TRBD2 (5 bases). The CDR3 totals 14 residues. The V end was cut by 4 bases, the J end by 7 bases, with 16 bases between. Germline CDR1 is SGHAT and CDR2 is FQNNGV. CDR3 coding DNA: TGTGCCAGCAGCTCAATAGACGGGGTCGGGACCCAGTACTTC. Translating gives CASSSIDGVGTQYF.

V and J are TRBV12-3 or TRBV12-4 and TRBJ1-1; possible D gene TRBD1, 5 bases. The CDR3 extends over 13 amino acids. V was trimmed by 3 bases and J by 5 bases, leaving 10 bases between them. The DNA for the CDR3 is TGTGCCAGCAGTTTTAACCGGGGGACTGAAGCTTTCTTT. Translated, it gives CASSFNRGTEAFF.

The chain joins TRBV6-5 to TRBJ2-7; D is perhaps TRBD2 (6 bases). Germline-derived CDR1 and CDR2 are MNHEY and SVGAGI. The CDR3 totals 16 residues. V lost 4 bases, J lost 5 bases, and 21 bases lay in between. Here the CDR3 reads CASSSGTDTSRDEQYF. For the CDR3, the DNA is TGTGCCAGCAGTTCTGGGACTGACACGTCCAGGGACGAGCAGTACTTC.

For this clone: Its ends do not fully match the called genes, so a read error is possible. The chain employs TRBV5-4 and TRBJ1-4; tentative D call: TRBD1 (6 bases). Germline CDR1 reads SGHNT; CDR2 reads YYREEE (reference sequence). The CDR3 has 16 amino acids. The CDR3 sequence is CASSLGPGTTNEKLFF. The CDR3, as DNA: TGTGCCAGCAGCTTGGGGCCCGGGACAACCAATGAAAAACTGTTTTTT.

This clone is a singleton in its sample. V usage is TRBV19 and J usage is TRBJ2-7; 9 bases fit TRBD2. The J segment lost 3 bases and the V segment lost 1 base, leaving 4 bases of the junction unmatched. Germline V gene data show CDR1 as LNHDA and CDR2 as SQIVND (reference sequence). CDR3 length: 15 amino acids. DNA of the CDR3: TGTGCCAGTAGTATAGTCGCGGGGGGGGGCTACGAGCAGTACTTC. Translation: CASSIVAGGGYEQYF.

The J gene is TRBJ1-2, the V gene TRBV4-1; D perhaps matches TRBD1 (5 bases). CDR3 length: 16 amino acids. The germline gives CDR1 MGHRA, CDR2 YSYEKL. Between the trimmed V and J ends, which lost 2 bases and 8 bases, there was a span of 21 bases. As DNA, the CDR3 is TGCGCCAGCAGCCAAAGGGGACCGTGGCAGTCTGAGGGCTACACCTTC. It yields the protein CASSQRGPWQSEGYTF.

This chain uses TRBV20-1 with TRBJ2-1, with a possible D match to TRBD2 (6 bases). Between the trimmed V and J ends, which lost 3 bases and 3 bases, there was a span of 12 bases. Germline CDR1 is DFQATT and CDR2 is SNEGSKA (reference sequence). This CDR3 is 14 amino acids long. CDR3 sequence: CSASTWEDYNEQFF. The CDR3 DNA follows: TGCAGTGCTAGTACCTGGGAGGACTACAATGAGCAGTTCTTC.

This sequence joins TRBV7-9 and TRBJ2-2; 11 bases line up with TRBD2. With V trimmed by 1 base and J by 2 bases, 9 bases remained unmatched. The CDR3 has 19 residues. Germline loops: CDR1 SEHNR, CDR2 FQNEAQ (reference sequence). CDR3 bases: TGTGCCAGCAGCTTAGTTATCTCTAGCGGGAGGATCAACACCGGGGAGCTGTTTTTT. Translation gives CASSLVISSGRINTGELFF.

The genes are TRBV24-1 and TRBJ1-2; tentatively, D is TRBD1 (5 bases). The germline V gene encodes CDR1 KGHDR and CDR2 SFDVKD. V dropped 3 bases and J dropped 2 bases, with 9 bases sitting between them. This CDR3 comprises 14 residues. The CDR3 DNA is TGTGCCACCAGTGATCCCCGGGGGAACTATGGCTACACCTTC. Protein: CATSDPRGNYGYTF.